One T cell receptor beta chain is described in this entry. Its target is unknown. CDR3 length: 14 residues. Germline V lookup: CDR1 SGHDT, CDR2 YYEEEE. V lost 0 bases, J lost 5 bases, and 11 bases lay in between. Clones were read by immunoSEQ multiplex PCR, and TCRdb kept only the in-frame ones, dropping some. The data show approximately 15,000 clones, about four fifths seen once. This entry is derived from a study of OX40 agonist ivuxolimab in advanced cancers. Study information: People in dose escalation had one of these cancers: hepatocellular carcinoma, melanoma, renal cell or head and neck cancer. Cohort: around 86% men, mean age approximately 66, aged about 23 to 79. The study reported partial responses in three patients: one hepatocellular carcinoma, two cutaneous melanoma.

General observations from the study: There were, on average, more expanded clones in CD8+ T cells than in CD4+.

The chain links TRBV5-6 to TRBJ1-2, with no clear D. This clonotype was obtained from an adult with an advanced solid tumor such as melanoma, head and neck, liver or kidney cancer. Sequenced material: CD4+ or CD8+ T cells sorted from blood, taken in a trial of the OX40 agonist ivuxolimab. DNA of the CDR3: TGTGCCAGCAGCTTGGGAGGTTCTGGGTATGGCTACACCTTC. Translating it yields CASSLGGSGYGYTF.